Below are 10 T cell receptor beta chains sequenced from a single sample in a study of T cell changes during pregnancy in multiple sclerosis. Produced via immunoSEQ multiplex PCR; TCRdb's table is partial and in-frame only. The sample includes some 67,000 clones, just over 90% of them seen just once. The sequences come from peripheral blood, collected after pregnancy. These TCRs come from a female donor with multiple sclerosis, enrolled in a pregnancy study.

The gene calls are TRBV5-6 and TRBJ1-4; D is perhaps TRBD1 (6 bases). In germline, CDR1 is SGHDT, CDR2 YYEEEE. The V end was cut by 2 bases, the J end by 10 bases, with 21 bases between. The CDR3 loop spans 16 amino acids. As DNA, the CDR3 is TGTGCCAGCAGCTTTTGGGGAAGGGTCATGGGGGCAAAACTGTTTTTT. Protein sequence: CASSFWGRVMGAKLFF.

This clone appeared a single time. CDR3 in DNA: TGTGCCTGGAGTGTACGTCAGGTCACCACTGAAGCTTTCTTT. Translated: CAWSVRQVTTEAFF. The J gene is TRBJ1-1, the V gene TRBV30; D is unclear. Germline lookup yields CDR1 GTSNPN and CDR2 SVGIG (reference sequence). The V gene lost 0 bases and the J gene lost 4 bases, with 12 bases spanning the gap. This CDR3 comprises 14 residues.

The chain carries TRBV5-6 and TRBJ1-2; D possibly corresponds to TRBD1 (6 bases). Per the germline V gene, CDR1 is SGHDT and CDR2 is YYEEEE. V dropped 0 bases and J dropped 5 bases, with 17 bases sitting between them. The CDR3 runs to 16 residues. The CDR3 is CASSLGTEGKDYGYTF. The CDR3 bases are TGTGCCAGCAGCTTGGGGACAGAGGGCAAGGATTATGGCTACACCTTC.

CDR3 nucleotide sequence: TGTGCCAGCAGCCCCTGGACAGGGGTCGTCGACGAGCAGTACTTC. It codes for CASSPWTGVVDEQYF. This chain links TRBV7-2 with TRBJ2-7; 9 nucleotides agree with TRBD1. From germline, CDR1 is SGHTA and CDR2 FQGNSA. This CDR3 has 15 residues. After removal of 5 bases from V and 5 bases from J, the junction contained 10 bases not matched to a gene.

This clone was seen once. V usage is TRBV6-5 and J usage is TRBJ1-1, with D uncertain. The CDR3 consists of 15 residues. Germline CDR1 reads MNHEY; CDR2 reads SVGAGI. V was trimmed by 4 bases and J by 1 base, leaving 13 bases between them. The CDR3 DNA follows: TGTGCCAGCAGTTCGCCTCCGGGTTGGAACACTGAAGCTTTCTTT. Its translation: CASSSPPGWNTEAFF.

The chain carries TRBV18 and TRBJ2-1, with D perhaps matching TRBD2 (5 bases). The CDR3 has 14 residues. Per germline, CDR1 KGHSH and CDR2 LQKENI. Trimming pared 0 bases from V and 6 bases from J, leaving 9 bases between. CDR3 bases: TGTGCCAGCTCACCACCGACTATCCTCAATGAGCAGTTCTTC. This encodes CASSPPTILNEQFF.

V gene TRBV6-5 combines with J gene TRBJ1-2; D is perhaps TRBD1 (6 bases). The V gene's germline CDR1 is MNHEY and CDR2 SVGAGI. V was shortened by 6 bases and J by 5 bases, with 19 bases between the two germline ends. This CDR3 contains 15 residues. The CDR3 loop is CASSFSRGGWYGYTF. The CDR3 nucleotides read TGTGCCAGCAGCTTTTCGAGGGGGGGGTGGTATGGCTACACCTTC.

J is TRBJ1-2 and V is TRBV30; the match to TRBD1 covers 8 bases. Trimming took 3 bases from V and 0 from J; bases not matched to a gene: 6. CDR1 and CDR2 from the germline V gene are GTSNPN and SVGIG (reference sequence). CDR3 length: 15 residues. The CDR3 coding sequence is TGTGCCTGGAGCGGGACAGGCAAAACTAACTATGGCTACACCTTC. Translation: CAWSGTGKTNYGYTF. The whole variable domain, remainder taken from reference TRBV30 and TRBJ1-2, is SQTIHQWPATLVQPVGSPLSLECTVEGTSNPNLYWYRQAAGRGLQLLFYSVGIGQISSEVPQNLSASRPQDRQFILSSKKLLLSDSGFYLCAWSGTGKTNYGYTFGSGTRLTVV.

This clone was recorded a few times. The chain carries TRBV9 and TRBJ2-3; 11 positions match TRBD2. Germline CDR1 is SGDLS and CDR2 is YYNGEE. Unmatched junction bases numbered 16, after V lost 4 bases and J lost 6 bases. The CDR3 runs to 18 residues. CDR3 residues: CASSPFWGTSGGGDTQYF. The CDR3 nucleotides read TGTGCCAGCAGCCCTTTCTGGGGGACTAGCGGTGGTGGTGATACGCAGTATTTT. Full variable domain (rest looked up from reference TRBV9 and TRBJ2-3): DSGVTQTPKHLITATGQRVTLRCSPRSGDLSVYWYQQSLDQGLQFLIQYYNGEERAKGNILERFSAQQFPDLHSELNLSSLELGDSALYFCASSPFWGTSGGGDTQYFGPGTRLTVL.

The chain joins TRBV10-3 to TRBJ2-1; 10 nucleotides line up with TRBD2. V shed 2 bases, J shed 7 bases, and the junction held 5 bases outside the gene matches. Germline-derived CDR1 and CDR2 are ENHRY and SYGVKD. The CDR3 extends over 15 amino acids. The CDR3 nucleotides read TGTGCCATCAGTGAGAGGGAAGCGGGAGGGAATGAGCAGTTCTTC. Protein sequence: CAISEREAGGNEQFF.